The sequence of this T cell receptor beta chain was determined in a study of control samples from healthy donors and cancer patients. The CDR3 totals 13 residues. Germline lookup yields CDR1 SGHRS and CDR2 YFSETQ. Trimming cost V 3 bases and J 7 bases, with 8 bases left between them. TCRdb's table, derived via immunoSEQ multiplex PCR, lists solely in-frame clones and lacks some. This sample has more than 95,000 clones, with over 85% found just once. The sequencing input was blood. This sequence originates from a young man in good health. The chain uses TRBV5-1 and TRBJ1-6; D is uncertain. Here the CDR3 DNA reads TGCGCCAGCAGCTATGGAGGAAATTCACCCCTCCACTTT. Amino acid sequence: CASSYGGNSPLHF.